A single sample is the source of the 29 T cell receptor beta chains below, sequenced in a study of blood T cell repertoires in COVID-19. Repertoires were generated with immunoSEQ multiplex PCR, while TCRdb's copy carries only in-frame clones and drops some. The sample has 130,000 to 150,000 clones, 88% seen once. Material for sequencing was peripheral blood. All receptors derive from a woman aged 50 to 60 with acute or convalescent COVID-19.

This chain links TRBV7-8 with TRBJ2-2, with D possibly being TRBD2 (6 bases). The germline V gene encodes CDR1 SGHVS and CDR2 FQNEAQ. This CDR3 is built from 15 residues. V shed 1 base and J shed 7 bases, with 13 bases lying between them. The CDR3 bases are TGTGCCAGCAGCTTAGAGTCGGGAGTAGGCGGGGAGCTGTTTTTT. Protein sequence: CASSLESGVGGELFF. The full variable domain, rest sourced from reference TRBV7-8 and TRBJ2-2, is GAGVSQSPRYKVAKRGQDVALRCDPISGHVSLFWYQQALGQGPEFLTYFQNEAQLDKSGLPSDRFFAERPEGSVSTLKIQRTQQEDSAVYLCASSLESGVGGELFFGEGSRLTVL.

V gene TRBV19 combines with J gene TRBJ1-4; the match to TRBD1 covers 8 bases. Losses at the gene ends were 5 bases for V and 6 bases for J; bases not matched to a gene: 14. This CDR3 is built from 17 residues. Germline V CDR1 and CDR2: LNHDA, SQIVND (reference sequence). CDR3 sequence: CASSLGYRDRQDEKLFF. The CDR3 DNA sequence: TGTGCCAGTAGTCTCGGGTACCGGGACAGGCAAGATGAAAAACTGTTTTTT.

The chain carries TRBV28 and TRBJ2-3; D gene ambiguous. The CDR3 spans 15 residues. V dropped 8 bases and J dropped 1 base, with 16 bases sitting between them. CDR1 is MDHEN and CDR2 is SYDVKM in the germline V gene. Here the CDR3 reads CASEAESGRTDTQYF. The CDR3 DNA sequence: TGTGCCAGCGAGGCCGAGTCTGGTCGCACAGATACGCAGTATTTT.

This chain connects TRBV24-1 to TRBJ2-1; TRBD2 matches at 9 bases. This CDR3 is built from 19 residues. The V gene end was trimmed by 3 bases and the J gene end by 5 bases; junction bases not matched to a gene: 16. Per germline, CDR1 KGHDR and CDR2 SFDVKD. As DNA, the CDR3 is TGTGCCACCAGTGATCAATTCGGTGGGGTTAGCGGGGGACACAATGAGCAGTTCTTC. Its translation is CATSDQFGGVSGGHNEQFF.

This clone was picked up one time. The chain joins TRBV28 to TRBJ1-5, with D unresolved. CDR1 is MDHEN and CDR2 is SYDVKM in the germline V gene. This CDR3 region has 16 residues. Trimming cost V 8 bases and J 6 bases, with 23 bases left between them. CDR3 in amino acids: CASGLPGSRGGQPQHF. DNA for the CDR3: TGTGCCAGCGGATTGCCCGGGAGCCGGGGAGGTCAGCCCCAGCATTTT.

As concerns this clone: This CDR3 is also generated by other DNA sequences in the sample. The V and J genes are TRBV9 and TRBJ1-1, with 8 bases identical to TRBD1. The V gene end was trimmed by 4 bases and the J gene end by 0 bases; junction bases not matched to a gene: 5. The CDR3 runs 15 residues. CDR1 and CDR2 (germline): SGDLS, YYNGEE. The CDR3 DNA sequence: TGTGCCAGCAGCCCCCGACAGGGGATGAACACTGAAGCTTTCTTT. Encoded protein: CASSPRQGMNTEAFF.

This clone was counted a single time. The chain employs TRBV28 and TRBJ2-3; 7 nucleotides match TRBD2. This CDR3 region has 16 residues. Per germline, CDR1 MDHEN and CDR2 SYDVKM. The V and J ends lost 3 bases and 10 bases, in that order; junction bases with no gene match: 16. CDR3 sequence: CASSLTRSGVYVAQYF. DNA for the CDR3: TGTGCCAGCAGTTTGACCAGGAGCGGGGTTTATGTCGCGCAGTATTTT.

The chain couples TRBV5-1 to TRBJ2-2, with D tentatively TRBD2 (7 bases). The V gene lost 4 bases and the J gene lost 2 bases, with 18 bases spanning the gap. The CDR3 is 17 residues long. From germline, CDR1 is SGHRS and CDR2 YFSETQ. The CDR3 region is CASSQRGGHSNTGELFF. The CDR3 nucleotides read TGCGCCAGCAGCCAGAGGGGGGGCCACTCTAACACCGGGGAGCTGTTTTTT. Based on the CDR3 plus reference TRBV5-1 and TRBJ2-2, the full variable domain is KAGVTQTPRYLIKTRGQQVTLSCSPISGHRSVSWYQQTPGQGLQFLFEYFSETQRNKGNFPGRFSGRQFSNSRSEMNVSTLELGDSALYLCASSQRGGHSNTGELFFGEGSRLTVL.

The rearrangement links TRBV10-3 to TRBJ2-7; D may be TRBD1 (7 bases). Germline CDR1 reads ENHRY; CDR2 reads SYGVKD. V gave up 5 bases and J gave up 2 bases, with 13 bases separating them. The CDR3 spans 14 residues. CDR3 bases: TGTGCCATCAGTCGAGGGGGGACAGCCTACGAGCAGTACTTC. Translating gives CAISRGGTAYEQYF.

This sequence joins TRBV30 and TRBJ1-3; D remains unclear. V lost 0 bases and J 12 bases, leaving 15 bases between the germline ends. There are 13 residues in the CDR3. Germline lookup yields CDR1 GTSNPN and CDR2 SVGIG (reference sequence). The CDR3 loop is CAWSVRERADIYF. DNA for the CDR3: TGTGCCTGGAGTGTACGGGAAAGGGCTGACATATATTTT.

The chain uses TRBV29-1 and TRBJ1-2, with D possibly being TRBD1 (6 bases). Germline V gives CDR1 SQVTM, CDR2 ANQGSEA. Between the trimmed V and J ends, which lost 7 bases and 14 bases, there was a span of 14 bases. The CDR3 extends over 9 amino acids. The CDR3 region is CSAEQGRTF. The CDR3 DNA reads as TGCAGCGCCGAACAGGGTCGGACCTTC.

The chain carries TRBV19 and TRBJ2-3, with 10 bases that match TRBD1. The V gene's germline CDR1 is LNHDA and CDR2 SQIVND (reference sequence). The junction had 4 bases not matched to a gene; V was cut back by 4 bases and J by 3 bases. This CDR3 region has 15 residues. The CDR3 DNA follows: TGTGCCAGTAGTAGGAGGACAGGGGGGACAGATACGCAGTATTTT. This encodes CASSRRTGGTDTQYF.

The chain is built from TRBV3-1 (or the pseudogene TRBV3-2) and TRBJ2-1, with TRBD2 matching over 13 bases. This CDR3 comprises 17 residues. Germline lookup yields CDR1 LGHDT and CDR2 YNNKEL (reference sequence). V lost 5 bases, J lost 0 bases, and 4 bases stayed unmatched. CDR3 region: CASSYGLAGASYNEQFF. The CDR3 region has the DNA TGTGCCAGCAGCTACGGACTAGCGGGGGCCTCCTACAATGAGCAGTTCTTC.

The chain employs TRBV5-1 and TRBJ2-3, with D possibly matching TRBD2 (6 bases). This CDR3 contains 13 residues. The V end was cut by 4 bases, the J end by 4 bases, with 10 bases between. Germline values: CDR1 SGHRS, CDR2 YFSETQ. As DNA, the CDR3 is TGCGCCAGCAGCAACGGGGGTCCAGATACGCAGTATTTT. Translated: CASSNGGPDTQYF.

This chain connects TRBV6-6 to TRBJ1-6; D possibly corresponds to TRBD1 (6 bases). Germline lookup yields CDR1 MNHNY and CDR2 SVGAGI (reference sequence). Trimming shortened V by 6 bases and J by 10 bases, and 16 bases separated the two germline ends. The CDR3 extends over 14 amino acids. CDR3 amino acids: CASSRDRQGSPLHF. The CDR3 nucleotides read TGTGCCAGCAGCCGCGACAGGCAAGGGTCACCCCTCCACTTT.

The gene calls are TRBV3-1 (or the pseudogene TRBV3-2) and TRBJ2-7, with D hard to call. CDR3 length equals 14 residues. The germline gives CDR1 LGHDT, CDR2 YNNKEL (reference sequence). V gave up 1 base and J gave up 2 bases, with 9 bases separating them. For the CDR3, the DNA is TGTGCCAGCAGCCAAGCGGTAAATGCCTACGAGCAGTACTTC. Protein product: CASSQAVNAYEQYF.

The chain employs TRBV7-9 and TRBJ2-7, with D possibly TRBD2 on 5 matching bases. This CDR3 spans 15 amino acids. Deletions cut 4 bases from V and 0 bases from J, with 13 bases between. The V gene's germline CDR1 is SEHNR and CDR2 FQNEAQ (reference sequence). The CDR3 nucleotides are TGTGCCAGCAGCTCTCCTCGGGCGGGCTCCTACGAGCAGTACTTC. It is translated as CASSSPRAGSYEQYF.

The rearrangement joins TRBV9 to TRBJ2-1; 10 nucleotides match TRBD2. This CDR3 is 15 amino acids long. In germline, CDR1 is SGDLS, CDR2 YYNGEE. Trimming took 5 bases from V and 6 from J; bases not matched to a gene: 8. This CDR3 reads CASSPGLAASNEQFF. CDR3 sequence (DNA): TGTGCCAGCAGTCCAGGACTAGCGGCGTCCAATGAGCAGTTCTTC. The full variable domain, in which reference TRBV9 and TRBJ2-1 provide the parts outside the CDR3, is DSGVTQTPKHLITATGQRVTLRCSPRSGDLSVYWYQQSLDQGLQFLIQYYNGEERAKGNILERFSAQQFPDLHSELNLSSLELGDSALYFCASSPGLAASNEQFFGPGTRLTVL.

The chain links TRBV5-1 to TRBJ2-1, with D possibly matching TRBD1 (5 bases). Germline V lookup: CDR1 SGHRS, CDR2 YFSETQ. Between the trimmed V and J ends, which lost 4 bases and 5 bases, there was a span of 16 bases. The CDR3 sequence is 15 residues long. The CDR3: CASSPPPTANNEQFF. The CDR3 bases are TGCGCCAGCAGCCCCCCCCCGACAGCAAACAATGAGCAGTTCTTC.

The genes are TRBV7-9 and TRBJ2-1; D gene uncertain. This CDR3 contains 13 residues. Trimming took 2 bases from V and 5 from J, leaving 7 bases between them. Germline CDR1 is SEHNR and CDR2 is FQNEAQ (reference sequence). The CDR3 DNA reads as TGTGCCAGCAGCTTAAGTGGGCACAATGAGCAGTTCTTC. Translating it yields CASSLSGHNEQFF.

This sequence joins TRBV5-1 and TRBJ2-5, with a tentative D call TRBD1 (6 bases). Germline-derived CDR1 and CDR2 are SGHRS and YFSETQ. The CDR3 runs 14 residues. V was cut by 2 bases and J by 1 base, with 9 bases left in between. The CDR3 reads CASSLQGAQETQYF. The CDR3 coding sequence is TGCGCCAGCAGCTTACAGGGAGCCCAAGAGACCCAGTACTTC.

The CDR3 nucleotides are TGCGCCAGCAGTGAGGGCGGGGGTCACACAGATACGCAGTATTTT. Translating gives CASSEGGGHTDTQYF. The V call is TRBV10-2, the J call TRBJ2-3; the match to TRBD2 covers 7 bases. The CDR3 is 15 amino acids. V was clipped by 2 bases and J by 2 bases; unmatched bases: 4. Germline lookup yields CDR1 WSHSY and CDR2 SAAADI.

The CDR3 DNA is TGTGCCACCATTAGACAGACAGATACGCAGTATTTT. Its protein product is CATIRQTDTQYF. The chain uses TRBV24-1 and TRBJ2-3, with D perhaps matching TRBD1 (5 bases). CDR3 length: 12 residues. Trimming cost V 8 bases and J 3 bases, with 8 bases left between them. Germline CDR1 KGHDR, CDR2 SFDVKD.

The CDR3 region is CASSTSPGQGFLHQPQHF. The CDR3 DNA sequence: TGTGCCAGTAGTACATCACCGGGACAGGGGTTCCTTCATCAGCCCCAGCATTTT. This chain uses TRBV19 with TRBJ1-5; TRBD1 aligns across 10 bases. This CDR3 comprises 18 residues. The ends lost 4 bases at V and 5 bases at J; junction bases unmatched: 14. CDR1 LNHDA and CDR2 SQIVND come from the germline V gene (reference sequence). The entire variable domain, with the rest obtained from reference TRBV19 and TRBJ1-5, is as follows: DGGITQSPKYLFRKEGQNVTLSCEQNLNHDAMYWYRQDPGQGLRLIYYSQIVNDFQKGDIAEGYSVSREKKESFPLTVTSAQKNPTAFYLCASSTSPGQGFLHQPQHFGDGTRLSIL.

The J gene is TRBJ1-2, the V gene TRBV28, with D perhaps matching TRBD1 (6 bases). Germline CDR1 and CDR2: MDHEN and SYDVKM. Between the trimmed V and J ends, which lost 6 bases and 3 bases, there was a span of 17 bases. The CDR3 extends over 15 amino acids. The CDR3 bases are TGTGCCAGCAGCAGGGGCAGGCGATTGGACTATGGCTACACCTTC. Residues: CASSRGRRLDYGYTF.

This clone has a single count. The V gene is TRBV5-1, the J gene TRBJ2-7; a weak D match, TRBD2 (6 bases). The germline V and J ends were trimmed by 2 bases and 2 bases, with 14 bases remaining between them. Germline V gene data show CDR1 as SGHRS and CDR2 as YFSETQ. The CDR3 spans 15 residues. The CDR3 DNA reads TGCGCCAGCAGCTTTACAGGAGGGCGGGCCTACGAGCAGTACTTC. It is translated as CASSFTGGRAYEQYF.

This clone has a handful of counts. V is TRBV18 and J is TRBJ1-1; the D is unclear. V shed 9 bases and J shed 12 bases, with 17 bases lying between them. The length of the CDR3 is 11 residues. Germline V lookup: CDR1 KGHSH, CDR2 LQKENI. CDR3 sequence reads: CASSTGRRSFF. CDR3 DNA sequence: TGTGCCAGTTCCACCGGTAGGAGGTCTTTCTTT.

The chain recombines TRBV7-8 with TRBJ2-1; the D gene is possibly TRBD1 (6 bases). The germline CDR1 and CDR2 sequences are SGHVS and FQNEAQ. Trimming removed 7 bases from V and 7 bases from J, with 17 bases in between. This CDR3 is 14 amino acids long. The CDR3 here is CASKQGTAGNEQFF. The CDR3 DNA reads TGTGCCAGCAAACAGGGAACCGCTGGGAATGAGCAGTTCTTC.

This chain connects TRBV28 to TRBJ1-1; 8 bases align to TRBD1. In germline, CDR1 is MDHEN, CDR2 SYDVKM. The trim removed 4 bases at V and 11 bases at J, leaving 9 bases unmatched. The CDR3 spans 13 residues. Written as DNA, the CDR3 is TGTGCCAGCAGTTCCGGACAGGGTGGGGATGCTTTCTTT. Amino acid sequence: CASSSGQGGDAFF.